The 5 T cell receptor beta chains in this list originate from one sample, sequenced in a study of Ad26.COV2.S vaccination and SARS-CoV-2 variants. As for treatment: about 20 received Ad26.COV2.S at low or high dose, single or two shots; 5 received placebo; per-sample allocation not given. Samples came from day 63 after the first vaccine or placebo injection. This table comes from immunoSEQ multiplex PCR, and its TCRdb copy is limited to in-frame clones, with some not included. The sample has about 480,000 clones, around 88% seen once. Sequencing was performed on peripheral blood, taken in a trial of Ad26.COV2.S vaccine versus placebo. The source is a person aged 18-65 years who received the Ad26.COV2.S COVID-19 vaccine or a placebo.

The chain has TRBV9 and TRBJ2-7, with a possible D match to TRBD2 (6 bases). Trimming pared 4 bases from V and 2 bases from J, leaving 13 bases between. Germline-derived CDR1 and CDR2 are SGDLS and YYNGEE. The CDR3 extends over 14 amino acids. CDR3 amino acids: CASSLGTPPYEQYF. The CDR3 DNA follows: TGTGCCAGCAGCCTGGGGACTCCACCCTACGAGCAGTACTTC.

The chain has TRBV5-6 and TRBJ2-1; no reliable D call. V was cut by 0 bases and J by 6 bases, with 22 bases left in between. CDR1 is SGHDT, CDR2 YYEEEE, per germline. The length of the CDR3 is 18 residues. CDR3 sequence (DNA): TGTGCCAGCAGCTTGGGGGTTGGGTGGGCTTCGTCCCCCAATGAGCAGTTCTTC. The encoded protein is CASSLGVGWASSPNEQFF. Using reference TRBV5-6 and TRBJ2-1 for the parts outside the CDR3, the full variable domain is DAGVTQSPTHLIKTRGQQVTLRCSPKSGHDTVSWYQQALGQGPQFIFQYYEEEERQRGNFPDRFSGHQFPNYSSELNVNALLLGDSALYLCASSLGVGWASSPNEQFFGPGTRLTVL.

The chain employs TRBV5-4 and TRBJ2-2; 14 bases match TRBD2. The CDR3 loop spans 16 amino acids. Germline CDR1 is SGHNT and CDR2 is YYREEE (reference sequence). The V and J ends lost 4 bases and 6 bases, in that order; junction bases with no gene match: 5. This CDR3 is CASSRKGLAGAGELFF. DNA for the CDR3: TGTGCCAGCAGCCGTAAGGGACTAGCGGGAGCCGGGGAGCTGTTTTTT.

The V call is TRBV24-1, the J call TRBJ2-3, with TRBD2 matching 7 bases. This CDR3 region has 17 residues. Trimming took 4 bases from V and 1 from J; bases not matched to a gene: 10. From germline, CDR1 is KGHDR and CDR2 SFDVKD. CDR3 protein: CATSELGAGAGTDTQYF. CDR3 DNA: TGTGCCACCAGTGAACTAGGGGCGGGAGCCGGCACAGATACGCAGTATTTT.

This clone was counted a few times. V gene TRBV6-5 combines with J gene TRBJ1-2, with a weak D call TRBD1 (6 bases). In germline, CDR1 is MNHEY, CDR2 SVGAGI. The CDR3 is 14 amino acids. The ends were cut back, 1 base at V and 5 bases at J, with 11 bases in the middle. The DNA for the CDR3 is TGTGCCAGCAGTTACTTCAGGGGTCGGTATGGCTACACCTTC. Translation gives CASSYFRGRYGYTF.